Presented here are 25 T cell receptor beta chains from one specimen sequenced in a study of response to subunit inactivated influenza vaccine. Using its own MiXCR run on the RT-PCR reads, TCRdb lists one record per CDR3 protein. The sample comprises roughly 500,000 distinct CDR3 sequences, approximately 20% of which are singletons, and 2.5% to 3.5% rests with the top ten. This sample was also put to use in a study of T cells expressing NK-cell markers. That report adds: UMIs were included in TCR beta cDNA generated by 5'RACE template switching.

Specimen: CD4+ T cells sorted from PBMCs, collected roughly 13 days after vaccination. These TCRs come from a man in his fifties or sixties who received an inactivated influenza vaccine.

V usage is TRBV20-1 and J usage is TRBJ2-7, with TRBD1 matching over 7 bases. The CDR3 is 15 amino acids. The junction had 11 bases not matched to a gene; V was cut back by 3 bases and J by 3 bases. Germline-derived CDR1 and CDR2 are DFQATT and SNEGSKA (reference sequence). The CDR3 DNA reads TGCAGTGCTAGCCAGAGATTAAGGGGGCTCTACGAGCAGTACTTC. This gives the protein CSASQRLRGLYEQYF.

In this sample, this clonotype turned up a few times. The chain combines TRBV6-6 with TRBJ2-5; D is uncertain. CDR3 length equals 12 residues. Germline values: CDR1 MNHNY, CDR2 SVGAGI (reference sequence). V shed 0 bases and J shed 2 bases, with 1 base lying between them. In DNA form, the CDR3 reads TGTGCCAGCAGTTACTCTCAAGAGACCCAGTACTTC. Encoded protein: CASSYSQETQYF.

J is TRBJ2-1 and V is TRBV6-5; 7 bases map to TRBD1. CDR1 and CDR2 (germline): MNHEY, SVGAGI. The CDR3 length is 14 residues. V shed 4 bases, J shed 6 bases, and the junction held 6 bases outside the gene matches. CDR3 nucleotide sequence: TGTGCCAGCAGTTTGCAGGGGGTAGGCAATGAGCAGTTCTTC. Protein sequence: CASSLQGVGNEQFF.

The chain combines TRBV20-1 with TRBJ1-5; no clear D gene. The CDR3 covers 14 residues. The germline V gene encodes CDR1 DFQATT and CDR2 SNEGSKA (reference sequence). V was trimmed by 5 bases and J by 0 bases, leaving 11 bases between them. CDR3 amino acids: CSASTYGSNQPQHF. CDR3 in DNA: TGCAGTGCTTCCACGTACGGTAGCAATCAGCCCCAGCATTTT.

This clonotype was seen a handful of times. A much larger clone differs from this one at a single base, so this may be a read error. This chain uses TRBV4-2 with TRBJ2-1, with TRBD1 matching over 7 bases. V lost 4 bases, J lost 9 bases, and 18 bases stayed unmatched. The germline gives CDR1 LGHNA, CDR2 YNFKEQ. The length of the CDR3 is 17 residues. In DNA form, the CDR3 reads TGTGCCAGCAGCCCGAGGGCACTGACAGGGTGGGTCGGTGAGCAGTTCTTC. Translated, it gives CASSPRALTGWVGEQFF.

J is TRBJ2-3 and V is TRBV7-8; TRBD2 matches at 10 bases. This CDR3 spans 15 amino acids. Germline lookup yields CDR1 SGHVS and CDR2 FQNEAQ. V was pared by 5 bases and J by 5 bases, with 7 bases of the junction left unmatched. The CDR3: CASSPGLASLDTQYF. In DNA form, the CDR3 reads TGTGCCAGCAGCCCGGGACTAGCGAGCTTAGATACGCAGTATTTT.

The chain is built from TRBV4-2 and TRBJ2-2; 8 bases align to TRBD1. The ends lost 6 bases at V and 3 bases at J; junction bases unmatched: 6. The CDR3 has 15 amino acids. Germline V CDR1 and CDR2: LGHNA, YNFKEQ. Here the CDR3 DNA reads TGTGCCAGCAGACAGACAGGGGCGGACACCGGGGAGCTGTTTTTT. Translated, it gives CASRQTGADTGELFF.

V usage is TRBV6-1 and J usage is TRBJ1-2; D possibly corresponds to TRBD1 (6 bases). Germline lookup yields CDR1 MNHNS and CDR2 SASEGT. V lost 4 bases to trimming and J lost 8 bases, with 14 bases between them. The CDR3 extends over 13 amino acids. The CDR3 nucleotides are TGTGCCAGCAGTGCGCTGGGACAAAGGGGCTACACCTTC. This codes for CASSALGQRGYTF.

This rearrangement joins TRBV7-2 to TRBJ2-1; the D gene is possibly TRBD2 (5 bases). The germline gives CDR1 SGHTA, CDR2 FQGNSA. This CDR3 comprises 16 residues. Deletions cut 2 bases from V and 4 bases from J, with 15 bases between. The CDR3 loop reads CASSLFTGTGYNEQFF. CDR3 coding DNA: TGTGCCAGCAGCTTATTCACGGGTACGGGATACAATGAGCAGTTCTTC.

The CDR3 DNA is TGCAGTGCAGATGACAGGGGAACCCCAGCAAACTATGGCTACACCTTC. This translates into CSADDRGTPANYGYTF. The chain couples TRBV20-1 to TRBJ1-2; 8 bases map to TRBD1. This CDR3 has 16 amino acids. The germline CDR1 and CDR2 sequences are DFQATT and SNEGSKA (reference sequence). The junction had 14 bases not matched to a gene; V was cut back by 6 bases and J by 2 bases.

This clonotype came up a few times. The rearrangement joins TRBV12-3 or TRBV12-4 to TRBJ1-6; TRBD1 matches 8 bases. J gave up 5 bases and V 6 bases, and 6 bases lay outside the gene matches. The CDR3 is 15 residues long. CDR3 amino acids: CASRADRVNNSPLHF. The CDR3 bases are TGTGCCAGCAGGGCGGACAGGGTTAATAATTCACCCCTCCACTTT.

This clonotype was observed a few times. This sequence joins TRBV18 and TRBJ2-7; a weak D match, TRBD2 (6 bases). From germline, CDR1 is KGHSH and CDR2 LQKENI. The V and J ends lost 3 bases and 3 bases respectively, with 12 bases between them. The CDR3 has 14 amino acids. The CDR3 sequence is CASSPGREYYEQYF. Written as DNA, the CDR3 is TGTGCCAGCTCACCGGGTCGGGAGTACTACGAGCAGTACTTC.

The chain is built from TRBV11-1 and TRBJ2-1, with TRBD2 identical over 12 bases. The germline CDR1 and CDR2 sequences are SGHAT and FQDESV (reference sequence). This CDR3 region has 18 residues. With 5 bases clipped from V and 9 bases from J, the junction kept 17 bases outside the gene matches. CDR3 bases: TGTGCCAGCAGCCCCACCCAACCTCTAGCGGGAGGGAAGGGTGAGCAGTTCTTC. This codes for CASSPTQPLAGGKGEQFF.

The gene calls are TRBV20-1 and TRBJ2-7, with D perhaps being TRBD1 or TRBD2 (5 bases each). The CDR3 extends over 17 amino acids. V was shortened by 1 base and J by 0 bases, with 19 bases between the two germline ends. From germline, CDR1 is DFQATT and CDR2 SNEGSKA (reference sequence). The CDR3 DNA follows: TGCAGTGCTAGAGGGGGCTTTTATCGGGGTGGCTCCTACGAGCAGTACTTC. The encoded protein is CSARGGFYRGGSYEQYF.

The rearrangement uses TRBV20-1 and TRBJ2-7; TRBD1 is a possible D gene (6 bases). The germline V and J ends were trimmed by 3 bases and 1 base, with 7 bases remaining between them. The CDR3 contains 12 residues. Per the germline V gene, CDR1 is DFQATT and CDR2 is SNEGSKA (reference sequence). The CDR3 sequence is CSASQGSYEQYF. CDR3 coding DNA: TGCAGTGCTAGTCAGGGGTCCTACGAGCAGTACTTC.

The chain employs TRBV20-1 and TRBJ1-2; 11 bases fit TRBD1. Germline V gene sequence: CDR1 DFQATT, CDR2 SNEGSKA (reference sequence). This CDR3 has 15 residues. After removal of 2 bases from V and 4 bases from J, the junction contained 6 bases not matched to a gene. CDR3 in amino acids: CSARSPDRGLYGYTF. CDR3 DNA sequence: TGCAGTGCTAGATCACCGGACAGGGGGCTCTATGGCTACACCTTC.

The chain is built from TRBV24-1 and TRBJ2-3, with 12 positions matching TRBD1. CDR1 is KGHDR, CDR2 SFDVKD, per germline. The CDR3 contains 19 residues. Unmatched junction bases numbered 11, after V lost 3 bases and J lost 2 bases. Here the CDR3 reads CATSDPGTGGVQDTDTQYF. For the CDR3, the DNA is TGTGCCACCAGTGATCCCGGGACAGGGGGCGTGCAGGACACAGATACGCAGTATTTT.

This clonotype was counted a few times. V is TRBV20-1 and J is TRBJ2-3, with 8 bases fitting TRBD2. The CDR3 extends over 15 amino acids. The ends lost 2 bases at V and 4 bases at J; junction bases unmatched: 8. Per the germline V gene, CDR1 is DFQATT and CDR2 is SNEGSKA (reference sequence). The CDR3 DNA follows: TGCAGTGCTAGAAGGCTAGCGGGTGGGGCAGATACGCAGTATTTT. It codes for CSARRLAGGADTQYF.

V gene TRBV5-1 combines with J gene TRBJ2-7; D ambiguous. The J call may be incorrect, as the DNA end agrees better with TRBJ2-1. The CDR3 runs to 13 residues. Germline CDR1 SGHRS, CDR2 YFSETQ. The CDR3 loop reads CASSPDGAYEQFF. Here the CDR3 DNA reads TGCGCCAGCAGCCCTGACGGAGCCTACGAGCAGTTCTTC.

This clonotype has just a few counts. This sequence joins TRBV4-3 and TRBJ1-2, with D possibly TRBD1 on 5 matching bases. The CDR3 has 14 residues. V gave up 1 base and J gave up 3 bases, with 9 bases separating them. Germline V gene data show CDR1 as LGHNA and CDR2 as YSLEER. The chain's CDR3 is CASSQVGRDYGYTF. CDR3 in DNA: TGCGCCAGCAGCCAAGTGGGACGGGACTATGGCTACACCTTC.

This rearrangement joins TRBV30 to TRBJ1-4; the match to TRBD1 covers 8 bases. With V trimmed by 2 bases and J by 8 bases, 7 bases remained unmatched. Germline CDR1 and CDR2: GTSNPN and SVGIG (reference sequence). This CDR3 comprises 14 residues. The CDR3 DNA follows: TGTGCCTGGAGTAACGGACAGGGAAGGGAAAAACTGTTTTTT. Residues: CAWSNGQGREKLFF. The full variable domain, its missing parts supplied by reference TRBV30 and TRBJ1-4, is SQTIHQWPATLVQPVGSPLSLECTVEGTSNPNLYWYRQAAGRGLQLLFYSVGIGQISSEVPQNLSASRPQDRQFILSSKKLLLSDSGFYLCAWSNGQGREKLFFGSGTQLSVL.

The chain couples TRBV12-3 or TRBV12-4 to TRBJ1-1, with D hard to call. V was shortened by 5 bases and J by 7 bases, with 8 bases between the two germline ends. The CDR3 is made up of 11 amino acids. CDR3 in DNA: TGTGCCAGCAGTGTAAGAAGTGAAGCTTTCTTT. Its protein is CASSVRSEAFF.

This sequence joins TRBV11-2 and TRBJ2-5, with 13 bases lining up with TRBD2. This CDR3 spans 16 amino acids. V shed 4 bases, J shed 5 bases, and the junction held 7 bases outside the gene matches. Germline CDR1 SGHAT, CDR2 FQNNGV. CDR3 sequence reads: CASSSNGLAGVETQYF. The CDR3 DNA reads TGTGCCAGCAGCTCGAACGGACTAGCGGGGGTGGAGACCCAGTACTTC.

The chain recombines TRBV18 with TRBJ2-4; D remains ambiguous. The germline V gene encodes CDR1 KGHSH and CDR2 LQKENI. Trimming removed 5 bases at V and 0 bases at J, with 8 bases between. This CDR3 spans 14 amino acids. The CDR3, as DNA: TGTGCCAGCTCAAATGACAAAGCCAAAAACATTCAGTACTTC. Translated: CASSNDKAKNIQYF.

This clonotype was observed a few times. The chain combines TRBV7-6 with TRBJ2-6; 8 positions match TRBD1. Germline CDR1 is SGHVS and CDR2 is FNYEAQ. This CDR3 contains 14 residues. V shed 5 bases, J shed 9 bases, and the junction held 6 bases outside the gene matches. The CDR3 sequence: CASSNRDRRNVLTF. The CDR3 DNA reads TGTGCCAGCAGCAACCGGGACAGGCGCAACGTCCTGACTTTC.